This T cell receptor (beta chain) was recorded in a study of cytomegalovirus exposure and HLA in healthy donors. Study results and caveats: Reportedly, diagnosis of cytomegalovirus status by the classifier showed high specificity and sensitivity. The authors enumerated 150 to 200 TCR beta chains as linked to cytomegalovirus. In vitro testing confirmed a few CMV-associated chains as specific for CMV antigens.

Remarks on this clone: Its antigen is not identified.

Assay used: immunoSEQ multiplex PCR; TCRdb lists only in-frame clones, some missing. The sample lists about 73,000 clones; over 85% were seen once. V was trimmed by 0 bases and J by 13 bases, leaving 13 bases between them. In germline, CDR1 is SEHNR, CDR2 FQNEAQ (reference sequence). The CDR3 runs to 13 residues. The donors formed part of the roughly 110-subject validation cohort, distinct from the roughly 620-subject first cohort. The sequencing input was PBMCs. This chain joins TRBV7-9 and TRBJ2-1; D unresolved. This sequence was found in a woman younger than 30 in good health and CMV-seropositive. The CDR3 loop reads CASSLASADLQFF. CDR3 sequence (DNA): TGTGCCAGCAGCTTAGCGTCCGCAGATTTACAGTTCTTC. The full variable domain, its missing parts supplied by reference TRBV7-9 and TRBJ2-1, is DTGVSQNPRHKITKRGQNVTFRCDPISEHNRLYWYRQTLGQGPEFLTYFQNEAQLEKSRLLSDRFSAERPKGSFSTLEIQRTEQGDSAMYLCASSLASADLQFFGPGTRLTVL.